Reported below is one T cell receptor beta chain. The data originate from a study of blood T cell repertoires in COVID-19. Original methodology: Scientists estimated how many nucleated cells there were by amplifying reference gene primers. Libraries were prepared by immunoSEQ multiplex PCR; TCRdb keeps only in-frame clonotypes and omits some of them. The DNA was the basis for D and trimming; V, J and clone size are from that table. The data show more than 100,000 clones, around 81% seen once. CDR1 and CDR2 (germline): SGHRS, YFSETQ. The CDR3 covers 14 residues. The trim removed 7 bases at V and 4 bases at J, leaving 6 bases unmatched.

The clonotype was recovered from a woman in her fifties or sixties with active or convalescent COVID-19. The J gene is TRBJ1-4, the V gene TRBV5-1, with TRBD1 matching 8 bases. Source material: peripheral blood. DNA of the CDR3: TGCGCCAGCGCCCGGGACAGGATTAATGAAAAACTGTTTTTT. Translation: CASARDRINEKLFF. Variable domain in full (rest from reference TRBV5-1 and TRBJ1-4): KAGVTQTPRYLIKTRGQQVTLSCSPISGHRSVSWYQQTPGQGLQFLFEYFSETQRNKGNFPGRFSGRQFSNSRSEMNVSTLELGDSALYLCASARDRINEKLFFGSGTQLSVL.